The 32 T cell receptor beta chains reported below all come from one sample, sequenced in a study of blood T cell repertoires in COVID-19. Data came from immunoSEQ multiplex PCR; TCRdb stores just in-frame clones and leaves some out. The sample has hundreds of thousands of clones, around nine tenths seen once. Sequencing input: peripheral blood. These TCRs come from a man in his sixties who had recovered from COVID-19.

The genes are TRBV5-5 and TRBJ2-5, with 15 nucleotides matching TRBD2. Germline CDR1 and CDR2: SGHKS and YYEKEE (reference sequence). J lost 5 bases, V lost 4 bases, and 9 bases had no gene match. The CDR3 totals 17 residues. CDR3 loop: CASSLGTSGGTLETQYF. In DNA form, the CDR3 reads TGTGCCAGCAGCCTAGGGACTAGCGGGGGGACCTTGGAGACCCAGTACTTC.

This clone was picked up a small number of times. The rearrangement links TRBV7-9 to TRBJ1-4; 9 nucleotides line up with TRBD1. The CDR3 runs to 14 residues. V lost 1 base to trimming and J lost 6 bases; unmatched junction nucleotides: 0. The germline CDR1 and CDR2 sequences are SEHNR and FQNEAQ (reference sequence). CDR3 in amino acids: CASSLGTGDEKLFF. The CDR3 region has the DNA TGTGCCAGCAGCTTAGGGACAGGGGATGAAAAACTGTTTTTT.

The chain couples TRBV7-3 to TRBJ2-5, with D perhaps matching TRBD2 (6 bases). The CDR3 loop spans 13 amino acids. The germline V gene encodes CDR1 SGHTA and CDR2 FQGTGA. V was pared by 5 bases and J by 0 bases, with 7 bases between. The CDR3 DNA is TGTGCCAGCAGCCGGGACTACCAAGAGACCCAGTACTTC. It encodes CASSRDYQETQYF.

This sequence joins TRBV4-2 and TRBJ2-5; tentatively, D is TRBD2 (5 bases). Trimming took 2 bases from V and 2 from J, leaving 6 bases between them. The CDR3 contains 13 residues. Germline V lookup: CDR1 LGHNA, CDR2 YNFKEQ. CDR3 in amino acids: CASSQSGQETQYF. The CDR3 region has the DNA TGTGCCAGCAGCCAAAGCGGACAAGAGACCCAGTACTTC.

The chain recombines TRBV5-4 with TRBJ2-6, with D unresolved. V lost 0 bases and J 2 bases, leaving 12 bases between the germline ends. The CDR3 extends over 17 amino acids. CDR1 is SGHNT, CDR2 YYREEE, per germline (reference sequence). The CDR3 loop reads CASSLAFGSAGANVLTF. The CDR3 DNA sequence: TGTGCCAGCAGCTTGGCGTTTGGCTCTGCTGGGGCCAACGTCCTGACTTTC. The full variable domain, in which reference TRBV5-4 and TRBJ2-6 provide the parts outside the CDR3, is ETGVTQSPTHLIKTRGQQVTLRCSSQSGHNTVSWYQQALGQGPQFIFQYYREEENGRGNFPPRFSGLQFPNYSSELNVNALELDDSALYLCASSLAFGSAGANVLTFGAGSRLTVL.

The chain recombines TRBV7-2 with TRBJ2-7; D is possibly TRBD1 (6 bases). The CDR3 is 16 amino acids. With 5 bases removed from V and 6 bases from J, the gap between germline ends came to 23 bases. Germline V gene sequence: CDR1 SGHTA, CDR2 FQGNSA. DNA of the CDR3: TGTGCCAGCAGCCCGCCCTGGGCAGGGGTAGAAGGCGAGCAGTACTTC. Translation: CASSPPWAGVEGEQYF.

CDR3 in DNA: TGTGCCAGCAGTGCCCTCGGACAGGGGGCAGATACGCAGTATTTT. Its protein is CASSALGQGADTQYF. This sequence joins TRBV2 and TRBJ2-3; 10 nucleotides match TRBD1. Germline assignment: CDR1 SNHLY and CDR2 FYNNEI. Trimming took 4 bases from V and 4 from J; bases not matched to a gene: 5. This CDR3 spans 15 amino acids.

V is TRBV28 and J is TRBJ1-5, with D possibly being TRBD1 (6 bases). CDR1 and CDR2 from the germline V gene are MDHEN and SYDVKM. CDR3 size: 15 residues. CDR3 sequence (DNA): TGTGCGACTAGCAAGTCTCAGGGGAGCAATCAGCCCCAGCATTTT. Translation: CATSKSQGSNQPQHF.

The V gene is TRBV9, the J gene TRBJ2-5; 8 positions match TRBD2. CDR3 length: 16 amino acids. Germline assignment: CDR1 SGDLS and CDR2 YYNGEE. Trimming removed 0 bases from V and 1 base from J; junction bases left unmatched: 5. As DNA, the CDR3 is TGTGCCAGCAGCGTAGGCAAGCGGGGGTTCCAAGAGACCCAGTACTTC. This sequence encodes CASSVGKRGFQETQYF.

The rearrangement joins TRBV6-5 to TRBJ1-2, with 12 positions matching TRBD1. This CDR3 contains 15 residues. After removal of 5 bases from V and 4 bases from J, the junction contained 5 bases not matched to a gene. Germline V gene lookup returns CDR1 MNHEY and CDR2 SVGAGI. The CDR3 spells CASSNPGQGAYGYTF. The CDR3 nucleotides are TGTGCCAGCAGTAACCCGGGACAGGGGGCCTATGGCTACACCTTC.

The chain is built from TRBV12-3 or TRBV12-4 and TRBJ2-4; D is possibly TRBD2 (6 bases). The CDR3 extends over 13 amino acids. V was clipped by 4 bases and J by 5 bases, with 9 bases between them. The CDR3 DNA reads as TGTGCCAGCAGTTCGGGCGGGGAAAACATTCAGTACTTC. Its translation: CASSSGGENIQYF.

A note on this clone: Relative to the germline gene, one junction end is altered; a read error may explain this. The CDR3 protein is CASRLAGEQYF. CDR3 bases: TGTGCCAGCAGATTAGCGGGCGAGCAGTACTTC. The chain combines TRBV11-2 with TRBJ2-7, with 7 bases fitting TRBD2. Germline V CDR1 and CDR2: SGHAT, FQNNGV. The CDR3 extends over 11 amino acids.

The V gene is TRBV2, the J gene TRBJ1-5, with D perhaps matching TRBD1 (5 bases). The germline CDR1 and CDR2 sequences are SNHLY and FYNNEI. V shed 4 bases and J shed 7 bases, with 11 bases lying between them. This CDR3 spans 13 amino acids. The CDR3 bases are TGTGCCAGCAGTGCAGGGCTTTTGCAGCCCCAGCATTTT. Translation gives CASSAGLLQPQHF. Looking up the rest from reference TRBV2 and TRBJ1-5 gives the full variable domain: EPEVTQTPSHQVTQMGQEVILRCVPISNHLYFYWYRQILGQKVEFLVSFYNNEISEKSEIFDDQFSVERPDGSNFTLKIRSTKLEDSAMYFCASSAGLLQPQHFGDGTRLSIL.

The chain joins TRBV4-1 to TRBJ2-1; 9 bases line up with TRBD2. From germline, CDR1 is MGHRA and CDR2 YSYEKL. V shed 0 bases, J shed 7 bases, and the junction held 10 bases outside the gene matches. The length of the CDR3 is 17 residues. DNA for the CDR3: TGCGCCAGCAGCCAAGATCAAGGCGGGGGGGCGTTAAATGAGCAGTTCTTC. This encodes CASSQDQGGGALNEQFF.

The chain employs TRBV4-1 and TRBJ2-1; TRBD2 matches 9 bases. The CDR3 loop spans 15 amino acids. Trimming at V came to 0 bases and at J to 4 bases, leaving 1 base not matched to a gene. The V gene's germline CDR1 is MGHRA and CDR2 YSYEKL. The CDR3 DNA is TGCGCCAGCAGCCAAGAGCTAGCGGGGTACAATGAGCAGTTCTTC. Its protein is CASSQELAGYNEQFF.

The rearrangement links TRBV6-5 to TRBJ2-7; 9 nucleotides agree with TRBD2. The trim removed 0 bases at V and 4 bases at J, leaving 7 bases unmatched. This CDR3 has 16 residues. Per the germline V gene, CDR1 is MNHEY and CDR2 is SVGAGI. The CDR3 spells CASSYSPGTSIYEQYF. The CDR3 DNA follows: TGTGCCAGCAGTTACTCTCCCGGGACTAGCATTTACGAGCAGTACTTC.

CDR3 DNA: TGTGCCAGCAGCCCACGACAGTCCATTAACTATGGCTACACCTTC. This sequence encodes CASSPRQSINYGYTF. V is TRBV7-9 and J is TRBJ1-2; perhaps TRBD1 as D (5 bases). CDR3 length: 15 residues. V lost 5 bases, J lost 1 base, and 14 bases lay in between. Germline V lookup: CDR1 SEHNR, CDR2 FQNEAQ (reference sequence).

The chain is built from TRBV19 and TRBJ2-7; possible D gene TRBD2, 6 bases. V was pared by 6 bases and J by 3 bases, with 21 bases between. CDR3 length: 16 residues. CDR1 is LNHDA, CDR2 SQIVND, per germline (reference sequence). The CDR3 loop is CASRMVGGSSLYEQYF. As DNA, the CDR3 is TGTGCCAGTAGGATGGTTGGGGGGAGTAGCCTCTACGAGCAGTACTTC.

The CDR3 loop is CASSYPLTGEDQETQYF. The CDR3 nucleotides read TGTGCCAGCAGTTATCCCTTGACAGGGGAAGACCAAGAGACCCAGTACTTC. The chain uses TRBV6-8 and TRBJ2-5; TRBD1 matches 8 bases. The CDR3 consists of 17 residues. Unmatched junction bases numbered 9, after V lost 3 bases and J lost 0 bases. The germline V gene encodes CDR1 MNHGY and CDR2 SAAAGT.

This clone was recorded once. The rearrangement uses TRBV7-8 and TRBJ2-3, with a tentative D call TRBD2 (6 bases). This CDR3 is 14 amino acids long. V was cut by 5 bases and J by 6 bases, with 15 bases left in between. Germline V gives CDR1 SGHVS, CDR2 FQNEAQ. This CDR3 reads CASSPDYRSDTQYF. The CDR3, as DNA: TGTGCCAGCAGCCCGGACTACCGGTCCGATACGCAGTATTTT.

The V and J genes are TRBV7-3 and TRBJ2-5, with 7 bases identical to TRBD2. The CDR3 covers 15 residues. The germline V gene has CDR1 SGHTA and CDR2 FQGTGA. With V trimmed by 2 bases and J by 5 bases, 8 bases remained unmatched. The CDR3: CASSLQGRAGETQYF. The CDR3, as DNA: TGTGCCAGCAGCTTACAAGGGAGGGCCGGTGAGACCCAGTACTTC. Combining the CDR3 with reference TRBV7-3 and TRBJ2-5 gives the whole variable domain GAGVSQTPSNKVTEKGKYVELRCDPISGHTALYWYRQSLGQGPEFLIYFQGTGAADDSGLPNDRFFAVRPEGSVSTLKIQRTERGDSAVYLCASSLQGRAGETQYFGPGTRLLVL.

The rearrangement uses TRBV5-1 and TRBJ1-1; the match to TRBD1 covers 7 bases. The CDR3 is 16 residues long. The ends lost 4 bases at V and 1 base at J; junction bases unmatched: 10. The germline V gene encodes CDR1 SGHRS and CDR2 YFSETQ. Written as DNA, the CDR3 is TGCGCCAGCAGCATGGACAGGACATTGGGGAACACTGAAGCTTTCTTT. Its protein product is CASSMDRTLGNTEAFF.

The chain couples TRBV5-4 to TRBJ2-4; no reliable D call. CDR1 is SGHNT and CDR2 is YYREEE in the germline V gene (reference sequence). V lost 9 bases and J lost 0, with 16 bases in between. This CDR3 has 15 amino acids. The CDR3 nucleotides read TGTGCCACCTCCGATGCTGCACTAGCCAAAAACATTCAGTACTTC. Amino acid sequence: CATSDAALAKNIQYF.

V gene TRBV7-2 combines with J gene TRBJ2-1; 10 bases align to TRBD2. Germline trimming cut 3 bases from V and 4 bases from J; bases unmatched to any gene: 6. The CDR3 is 16 residues long. Germline V gene sequence: CDR1 SGHTA, CDR2 FQGNSA. The CDR3 loop reads CASSLRGLAAYNEQFF. DNA for the CDR3: TGTGCCAGCAGCTTGAGAGGACTAGCGGCGTACAATGAGCAGTTCTTC.

The chain uses TRBV7-3 and TRBJ1-5; D unclear. The CDR3 is made up of 18 amino acids. The V and J ends lost 2 bases and 9 bases respectively, with 26 bases between them. The germline V gene has CDR1 SGHTA and CDR2 FQGTGA. CDR3: CASSLLPRSRRTEGPQHF. The DNA of the CDR3 is TGTGCCAGCAGCTTATTGCCACGGTCGCGACGGACTGAGGGGCCCCAGCATTTT. Variable domain in full (rest from reference TRBV7-3 and TRBJ1-5): GAGVSQTPSNKVTEKGKYVELRCDPISGHTALYWYRQSLGQGPEFLIYFQGTGAADDSGLPNDRFFAVRPEGSVSTLKIQRTERGDSAVYLCASSLLPRSRRTEGPQHFGDGTRLSIL.

The gene calls are TRBV7-3 and TRBJ2-3; 9 bases are a match to TRBD1. With 5 bases clipped from V and 3 bases from J, the junction kept 6 bases outside the gene matches. This CDR3 is 15 amino acids long. Germline V gives CDR1 SGHTA, CDR2 FQGTGA. In nucleotides, the CDR3 is TGTGCCAGCAGCCAGACAGGGGGTGGGACAGATACGCAGTATTTT. It yields the protein CASSQTGGGTDTQYF.

This chain uses TRBV28 with TRBJ1-4, with D possibly TRBD1 on 5 matching bases. The CDR3 covers 15 residues. From germline, CDR1 is MDHEN and CDR2 SYDVKM. V was shortened by 4 bases and J by 3 bases, with 12 bases between the two germline ends. CDR3 protein: CASSSQGRANEKLFF. For the CDR3, the DNA is TGTGCCAGCAGTTCCCAGGGTAGAGCTAATGAAAAACTGTTTTTT.

The rearrangement joins TRBV29-1 to TRBJ1-3; D perhaps matches TRBD1 (5 bases). Germline-derived CDR1 and CDR2 are SQVTM and ANQGSEA. V lost 7 bases and J 1 base, leaving 11 bases between the germline ends. CDR3 size: 13 residues. For the CDR3, the DNA is TGCAGCGCACGCGGGGGGTCTGGAAACACCATATATTTT. Protein product: CSARGGSGNTIYF.

CDR3 sequence (DNA): TGTGCCAGCAGCTCACGTTCCGGGGATGAAAAACTGTTTTTT. Translated, it gives CASSSRSGDEKLFF. The rearrangement uses TRBV7-2 and TRBJ1-4, with unresolved D. The CDR3 contains 14 residues. Trimming left V 4 bases short and J 6 bases short, with 12 bases between. The V gene's germline CDR1 is SGHTA and CDR2 FQGNSA.

The chain has TRBV7-9 and TRBJ1-2, with D perhaps matching TRBD1 (5 bases). CDR3 size: 14 residues. Trimming pared 2 bases from V and 6 bases from J, leaving 13 bases between. CDR1 SEHNR and CDR2 FQNEAQ come from the germline V gene (reference sequence). CDR3 protein: CASSLRWGDDGYTF. The CDR3 DNA reads as TGTGCCAGCAGCTTACGATGGGGCGACGATGGCTACACCTTC.

V usage is TRBV6-2 or TRBV6-3 and J usage is TRBJ1-1; TRBD1 agrees at 8 bases. Trimming cost V 3 bases and J 0 bases; bases outside gene matches: 12. Germline CDR1 is MNHEY and CDR2 is SVGEGT. The CDR3 runs to 18 residues. CDR3 nucleotide sequence: TGTGCCAGCAGTTATTCCACCGGGACAGGCATAATGAACACTGAAGCTTTCTTT. Protein: CASSYSTGTGIMNTEAFF.

This chain joins TRBV7-2 and TRBJ2-7; possible D gene TRBD1, 8 bases. Trimming shortened V by 4 bases and J by 5 bases, and 18 bases separated the two germline ends. The CDR3 is 15 amino acids. Germline V lookup: CDR1 SGHTA, CDR2 FQGNSA. The CDR3 loop reads CASSSGGQVVHEQYF. CDR3 nucleotides: TGTGCCAGCAGCTCGGGGGGACAGGTGGTTCACGAGCAGTACTTC.